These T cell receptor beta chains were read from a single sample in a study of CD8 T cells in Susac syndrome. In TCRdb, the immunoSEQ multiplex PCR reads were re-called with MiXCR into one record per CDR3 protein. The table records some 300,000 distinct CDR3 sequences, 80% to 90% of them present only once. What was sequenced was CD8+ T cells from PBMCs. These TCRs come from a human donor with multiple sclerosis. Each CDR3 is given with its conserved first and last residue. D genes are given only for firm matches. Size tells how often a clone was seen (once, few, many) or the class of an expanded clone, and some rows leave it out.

cdr3_nt: TGTGCCTGGAGTTCTTCCTACGAGCAGTACTTC
cdr3_aa: CAWSSSYEQYF
d_call: .
j_call: TRBJ2-7
v_call: TRBV30
clone_size: .

cdr3_nt: TGTGCCAGCACCCGGGACAGCAGGAATCAGCCCCAGCATTTT
cdr3_aa: CASTRDSRNQPQHF
d_call: TRBD1
j_call: TRBJ1-5
v_call: TRBV6-2/TRBV6-3
clone_size: .

cdr3_nt: TGTGCCAGCAGCTTAGACGGACCCTTGGGTGGCTACACCTTC
cdr3_aa: CASSLDGPLGGYTF
d_call: .
j_call: TRBJ1-2
v_call: TRBV5-4
clone_size: .

cdr3_nt: TGTGCCAGCAGCTTAGTACCTAGCGGGAGCTCCTACAATGAGCAGTTCTTC
cdr3_aa: CASSLVPSGSSYNEQFF
d_call: TRBD2
j_call: TRBJ2-1
v_call: TRBV7-9
clone_size: .

cdr3_nt: TGTGCCAGCAGTACGCGATACACAGATACGCAGTATTTT
cdr3_aa: CASSTRYTDTQYF
d_call: .
j_call: TRBJ2-3
v_call: TRBV27
clone_size: .

cdr3_nt: TGTGCCAGCACCCCACTTCGCACCGATACGCAGTATTTT
cdr3_aa: CASTPLRTDTQYF
d_call: .
j_call: TRBJ2-3
v_call: TRBV11-2
clone_size: .

cdr3_nt: TGTGCCACCAGGGTACATAAAGACAATGAGCAGTTCTTC
cdr3_aa: CATRVHKDNEQFF
d_call: .
j_call: TRBJ2-1
v_call: TRBV15
clone_size: .

cdr3_nt: TGCGCCAGCAGCTCGGGACTAGCGGAGTGGAATGAGCAGTTCTTC
cdr3_aa: CASSSGLAEWNEQFF
d_call: TRBD2
j_call: TRBJ2-1
v_call: TRBV5-1
clone_size: .

cdr3_nt: TGTGCCAGTAGTATCCTACCTAGTTACGAGCAGTACTTC
cdr3_aa: CASSILPSYEQYF
d_call: .
j_call: TRBJ2-7
v_call: TRBV19
clone_size: .

cdr3_nt: TGTGCCACCAGTGATTTGATCCGGGAGACCCTCCCCTACGAGCAGTACTTC
cdr3_aa: CATSDLIRETLPYEQYF
d_call: .
j_call: TRBJ2-7
v_call: TRBV24-1
clone_size: few

cdr3_nt: TGCAGCGTTGCAGGGTTCAATGAGCAGTTCTTC
cdr3_aa: CSVAGFNEQFF
d_call: .
j_call: TRBJ2-1
v_call: TRBV29-1
clone_size: .

cdr3_nt: TGTGCCAGCAGCAAAGTGGGAATAGGGCGGAACACTGAAGCTTTCTTT
cdr3_aa: CASSKVGIGRNTEAFF
d_call: .
j_call: TRBJ1-1
v_call: TRBV21-1
clone_size: .

cdr3_nt: TGTGCCAGCAGTTTAAGGGGCAGGGGGGACGTGACTGAAGCTTTCTTT
cdr3_aa: CASSLRGRGDVTEAFF
d_call: TRBD1
j_call: TRBJ1-1
v_call: TRBV28
clone_size: .

cdr3_nt: TGTGCCAGCAGTTACTCGATTATCAGGGGGGGCAATGAGCAGTTCTTC
cdr3_aa: CASSYSIIRGGNEQFF
d_call: .
j_call: TRBJ2-1
v_call: TRBV6-6
clone_size: .

cdr3_nt: TGTGCCAGCAGTCAATCAGCGGGAGAGGTACGTAATGAGCAGTTCTTC
cdr3_aa: CASSQSAGEVRNEQFF
d_call: TRBD2
j_call: TRBJ2-1
v_call: TRBV27
clone_size: once

cdr3_nt: TGTGCCAGCAGCTTAGGGCTGGGGACCGGGGAGCTGTTTTTT
cdr3_aa: CASSLGLGTGELFF
d_call: .
j_call: TRBJ2-2
v_call: TRBV7-9
clone_size: .

cdr3_nt: TGTGCCAGCAGTTTACGCGGGAGTGAGTCCTACGAGCAGTACTTC
cdr3_aa: CASSLRGSESYEQYF
d_call: TRBD2
j_call: TRBJ2-7
v_call: TRBV27
clone_size: .

cdr3_nt: TGTGCCACCGGAACGCTGGGGTCACATGGCTACACCTTC
cdr3_aa: CATGTLGSHGYTF
d_call: .
j_call: TRBJ1-2
v_call: TRBV12-3/TRBV12-4
clone_size: .

cdr3_nt: TGCAGCGTTGAAGATCACCCGGGAGTGAACACTGAAGCTTTCTTT
cdr3_aa: CSVEDHPGVNTEAFF
d_call: .
j_call: TRBJ1-1
v_call: TRBV29-1
clone_size: .

cdr3_nt: TGCAGTGCTAGAGAGCTAGCGGGACCGGGTGACGAGCAGTACTTC
cdr3_aa: CSARELAGPGDEQYF
d_call: TRBD2
j_call: TRBJ2-7
v_call: TRBV20-1
clone_size: .

cdr3_nt: TGTGCCAGCAGCGCTCAGGGAGGAGACGAGCAGTACTTC
cdr3_aa: CASSAQGGDEQYF
d_call: .
j_call: TRBJ2-7
v_call: TRBV9
clone_size: .

cdr3_nt: TGTGCCAGCAGTAAGAGCTGGACAGCCTATGGCTACACCTTC
cdr3_aa: CASSKSWTAYGYTF
d_call: .
j_call: TRBJ1-2
v_call: TRBV6-1
clone_size: few

cdr3_nt: TGTGCCAGCTCCCGGGGGACACCCGAGGAGTACTTC
cdr3_aa: CASSRGTPEEYF
d_call: .
j_call: TRBJ2-7
v_call: TRBV18
clone_size: .

cdr3_nt: TGTGCCAGCACCCCCGGAAAAGAGACCCAGTACTTC
cdr3_aa: CASTPGKETQYF
d_call: .
j_call: TRBJ2-5
v_call: TRBV7-9
clone_size: .

cdr3_nt: TGCAGTGCTAGGAACAGGGAGGTCTACGAGCAGTACTTC
cdr3_aa: CSARNREVYEQYF
d_call: .
j_call: TRBJ2-7
v_call: TRBV20-1
clone_size: .

cdr3_nt: TGTGCCAGCCGGAGGGGCAATCAGCCCCAGCATTTT
cdr3_aa: CASRRGNQPQHF
d_call: .
j_call: TRBJ1-5
v_call: TRBV27
clone_size: few

cdr3_nt: TGTGCCAGCAGCCTCCTAGCAGGGGAAGCTAATGAAAAACTGTTTTTT
cdr3_aa: CASSLLAGEANEKLFF
d_call: .
j_call: TRBJ1-4
v_call: TRBV7-9
clone_size: .

cdr3_nt: TGCGCCAGCAGTGAGTCGCGGGAGCTCGCAGATACGCAGTATTTT
cdr3_aa: CASSESRELADTQYF
d_call: TRBD2
j_call: TRBJ2-3
v_call: TRBV10-1
clone_size: .

cdr3_nt: TGTGCCAGCAGTTACACGAGTGGCAATGAGCAGTTCTTC
cdr3_aa: CASSYTSGNEQFF
d_call: .
j_call: TRBJ2-1
v_call: TRBV6-6
clone_size: .

cdr3_nt: TGTGCCAGCAGTTCCACTGGGTCTTTCCATGAGCAGTTCTTC
cdr3_aa: CASSSTGSFHEQFF
d_call: .
j_call: TRBJ2-1
v_call: TRBV27
clone_size: .

cdr3_nt: TGTGCCAGCAGTTTAAGACTATCGTTCTCCTACGAGCAGTACTTC
cdr3_aa: CASSLRLSFSYEQYF
d_call: .
j_call: TRBJ2-7
v_call: TRBV28
clone_size: .

cdr3_nt: TGCGCCAGCAGCCCTAGCGGGACTCCTGAGCAGTACTTC
cdr3_aa: CASSPSGTPEQYF
d_call: TRBD2
j_call: TRBJ2-7
v_call: TRBV4-1
clone_size: .

cdr3_nt: TGTGCCAGAAGGGACAGACTCGCCGACCATGGCTACACCTTC
cdr3_aa: CARRDRLADHGYTF
d_call: TRBD1
j_call: TRBJ1-2
v_call: TRBV28
clone_size: .

cdr3_nt: TGTGCCAGCAGCTACTCCGGGGACCGTAACTATGGCTACACCTTC
cdr3_aa: CASSYSGDRNYGYTF
d_call: .
j_call: TRBJ1-2
v_call: TRBV7-9
clone_size: .

cdr3_nt: TGCAGTGCACTTGACAGGGGCAATGAGCAGTTCTTC
cdr3_aa: CSALDRGNEQFF
d_call: TRBD1
j_call: TRBJ2-1
v_call: TRBV20-1
clone_size: .

cdr3_nt: TGTGCCACCAGCAGAGATTGGGGGTCAGGGGGATCGGAGACCCAGTACTTC
cdr3_aa: CATSRDWGSGGSETQYF
d_call: TRBD1
j_call: TRBJ2-5
v_call: TRBV15
clone_size: .

cdr3_nt: TGTGCCAGCAGTTTAGGCAGGGGAGCTGCAGAGCAGTACTTC
cdr3_aa: CASSLGRGAAEQYF
d_call: .
j_call: TRBJ2-7
v_call: TRBV27
clone_size: .

cdr3_nt: TGTGCCAGCAGTTTTGGGGAGTGGAACACTGAAGCTTTCTTT
cdr3_aa: CASSFGEWNTEAFF
d_call: .
j_call: TRBJ1-1
v_call: TRBV11-2
clone_size: .

cdr3_nt: TGTGCCAGCAGCGATCGGACCGGCTACACCTTC
cdr3_aa: CASSDRTGYTF
d_call: .
j_call: TRBJ1-2
v_call: TRBV9
clone_size: .

cdr3_nt: TGCAGCGTTGTGGAAGGGTTGAGCAATCAGCCCCAGCATTTT
cdr3_aa: CSVVEGLSNQPQHF
d_call: .
j_call: TRBJ1-5
v_call: TRBV29-1
clone_size: .

cdr3_nt: TGTGCTAGTGCGGAAGTAGGCACCGGGGAGCTGTTTTTT
cdr3_aa: CASAEVGTGELFF
d_call: .
j_call: TRBJ2-2
v_call: TRBV12-5
clone_size: once

cdr3_nt: TGCAGTGCTAAAGCACTAGCGGAGGGGCTCTACAATGAGCAGTTCTTC
cdr3_aa: CSAKALAEGLYNEQFF
d_call: TRBD2
j_call: TRBJ2-1
v_call: TRBV20-1
clone_size: .

cdr3_nt: TGTGCCAGCAGCCCCGAGACGGGTTCCTACAATGAGCAGTTCTTC
cdr3_aa: CASSPETGSYNEQFF
d_call: .
j_call: TRBJ2-1
v_call: TRBV14
clone_size: once

cdr3_nt: TGTGCCAGCAGCGAGGGGGGACTAGCGGGTCGTAATGAGCAGTTCTTC
cdr3_aa: CASSEGGLAGRNEQFF
d_call: TRBD2
j_call: TRBJ2-1
v_call: TRBV9
clone_size: .

cdr3_nt: TGTGCCAGCAGTTTTATAGGGGCGGGAGACGAGCAGTACTTC
cdr3_aa: CASSFIGAGDEQYF
d_call: TRBD2
j_call: TRBJ2-7
v_call: TRBV28
clone_size: .

cdr3_nt: TGTGCCAGCAGCTTTAGCGGGAGGGCCCCCGGCGGGGAGCTGTTTTTT
cdr3_aa: CASSFSGRAPGGELFF
d_call: TRBD2
j_call: TRBJ2-2
v_call: TRBV7-9
clone_size: .